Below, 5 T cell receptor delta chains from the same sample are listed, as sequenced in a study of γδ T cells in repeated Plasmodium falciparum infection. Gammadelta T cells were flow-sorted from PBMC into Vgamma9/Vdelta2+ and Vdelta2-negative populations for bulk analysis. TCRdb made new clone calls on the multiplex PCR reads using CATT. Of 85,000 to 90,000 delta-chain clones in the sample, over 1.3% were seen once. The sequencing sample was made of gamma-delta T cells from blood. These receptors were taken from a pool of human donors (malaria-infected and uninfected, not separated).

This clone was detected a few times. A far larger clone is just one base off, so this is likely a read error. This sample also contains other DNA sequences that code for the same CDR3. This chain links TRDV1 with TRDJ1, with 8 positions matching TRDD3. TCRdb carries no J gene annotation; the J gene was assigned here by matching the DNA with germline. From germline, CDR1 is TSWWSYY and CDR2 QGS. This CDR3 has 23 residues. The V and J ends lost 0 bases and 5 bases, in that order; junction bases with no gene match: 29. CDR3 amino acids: CALGELSSFLQYWGFMPRDKLIF. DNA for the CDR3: TGTGCTCTTGGGGAACTAAGCAGCTTCCTTCAATACTGGGGGTTTATGCCCCGGGATAAACTCATCTTT.

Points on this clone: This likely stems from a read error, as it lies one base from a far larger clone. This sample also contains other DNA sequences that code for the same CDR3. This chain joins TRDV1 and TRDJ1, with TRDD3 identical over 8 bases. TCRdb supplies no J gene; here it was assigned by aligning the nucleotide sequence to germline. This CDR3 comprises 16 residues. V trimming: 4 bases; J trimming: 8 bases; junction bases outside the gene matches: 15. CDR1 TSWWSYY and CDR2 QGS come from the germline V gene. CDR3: CALGAKPIVLGGKLIF. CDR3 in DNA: TGTGCTCTTGGGGCCAAACCCATCGTACTGGGGGGCAAACTCATCTTT.

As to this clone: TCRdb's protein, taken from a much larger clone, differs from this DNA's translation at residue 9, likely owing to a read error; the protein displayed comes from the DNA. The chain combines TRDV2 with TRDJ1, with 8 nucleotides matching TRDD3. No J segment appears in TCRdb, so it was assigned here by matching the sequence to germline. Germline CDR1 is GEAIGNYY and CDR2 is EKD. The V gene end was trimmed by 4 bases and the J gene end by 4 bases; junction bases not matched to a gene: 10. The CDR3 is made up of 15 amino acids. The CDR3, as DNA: TGTGCCTGTGATGCGGTGGGGGATGCACGCGATAAACTCATCTTT. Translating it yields CACDAVGDARDKLIF.

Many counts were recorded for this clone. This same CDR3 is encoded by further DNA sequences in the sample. The CDR3 is CALGEPSYGGYIYTDKLIF. The DNA of the CDR3 is TGTGCTCTTGGGGAACCTTCCTACGGAGGATATATCTACACCGATAAACTCATCTTT. The genes are TRDV1 and TRDJ1, with 8 bases fitting TRDD2. Trimming took 1 base from V and 0 from J; bases not matched to a gene: 13. The germline V gene has CDR1 TSWWSYY and CDR2 QGS. This CDR3 has 19 amino acids.

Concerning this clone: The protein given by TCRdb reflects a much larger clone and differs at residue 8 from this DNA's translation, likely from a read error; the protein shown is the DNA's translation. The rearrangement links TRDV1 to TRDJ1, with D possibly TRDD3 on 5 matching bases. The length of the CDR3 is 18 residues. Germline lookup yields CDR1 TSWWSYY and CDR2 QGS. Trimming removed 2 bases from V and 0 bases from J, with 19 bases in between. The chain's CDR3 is CALGEWGPDPVYTDKLIF. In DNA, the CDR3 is TGTGCTCTTGGGGAATGGGGACCGGATCCCGTGTACACCGATAAACTCATCTTT.